The T cell receptor beta chain described here comes from a study of glioma-infiltrating T cells after dendritic cell vaccination (dated by TCRdb to about 2016). Context from the whole study: The cohort comprised about 15 glioblastoma patients from Phase I and II dendritic cell vaccination trials, 9 newly diagnosed and 6 with recurrent disease. Between about 2002 and 2012, patients were given autologous tumor lysate-pulsed dendritic cell vaccination. The vaccine was prepared from monocyte-derived dendritic cells that were cultured for approximately seven days with IL-4 and GM-CSF and then pulsed overnight with autologous tumor lysate. Patients received three intradermal dendritic cell vaccine injections at biweekly intervals in the arm below the axilla. In glioblastoma patients vaccinated with dendritic cells, deep sequencing of TCR beta CDR3 regions served to measure the amount of tumor-infiltrating lymphocytes and to compare repertoires between tumor and blood. Survival after dendritic cell vaccination was correlated with TCR sequencing metrics, including TIL content and tumor-blood repertoire overlap. Study-level results and caveats: Longer time to progression and overall survival after dendritic cell vaccination were predicted by higher estimated pretreatment TIL content. The three-group TCR overlap response model was characterized as speculative, and prospective validation of the model was stated to be required. No direct relationship between TCR clonality and survival was found, suggesting that a diverse polyclonal response may matter. The cohort was small and heterogeneous, with few patients having full blood and tumor sets and even fewer initial-recurrent tumor pairs.

TCRB CDR3 regions were amplified from about 2 ug genomic DNA, or all available DNA if less, using the immunoSEQ assay. The multiplex PCR relied on 60 forward primers for TCR V beta segments and 13 reverse primers for J beta segments. To estimate reads per starting template, synthetic control templates were spiked into each sample at limiting dilution. Sequencing produced 87 bp reads on the Illumina HiSeq System. Per the original workflow: PCR and sequencing errors were removed by a nearest neighbor algorithm that merged closely related sequences. TCR overlap was measured as the percentage of unique tumor TCR beta sequences that were also present in the peripheral blood of the same patient. Here the immuneACCESS table is served through TCRdb, limited to in-frame sequences with V and J called. Missing clones are a known gap in these copies; in checked studies unresolved V genes cover under half, and the rest lacks a known reason. V and J calls and clone size come straight from that table; D and trimming were deduced from the DNA. This sample lists about 94,000 clones; 65% to 85% were detected once. The ten largest clones take up 5.4% of the sample.

Note on this clone: Its specific antigen is unknown. Base qualities are not at hand, and no much larger clone is one base apart.

The germline V gene gives CDR1 as MNHNS and CDR2 as SASEGT. Compared with germline, V lacks 5 bases and J lacks 8 bases; bases without a gene match: 9. From the cysteine up to the phenylalanine, the CDR3 has a length of 15 residues. Only the CDR3 portion is preserved as DNA: 45 bases, with reading frame beginning at the first base. This specimen's time point label, interpreted: after dendritic cell vaccination, including at tumor progression/relapse. Selection of patients required sufficient residual fresh-frozen tumor tissue and over two years of available survival data. Molecular status otherwise varied across the glioblastoma patients, but none of them carried an isocitrate dehydrogenase mutation. PBMC collection took place before vaccination, two weeks after the third vaccination, and at tumor progression if progression occurred. Genomic DNA was extracted with the Qiagen DNeasy Blood extraction Kit.

The TCR comes from a human donor with glioblastoma. Here the chain combines TRBV6-1 and TRBJ2-4; 10 junctional bases match TRBD1. Sequencing was performed on blood, taken after dendritic cell vaccination. The nucleotide sequence is given as TGTGCCAGCAGTCCGATCCGGGACAGGGGAGACATTCAGTACTTC. Its protein product is CASSPIRDRGDIQYF.